The rows below give T cell receptor beta chains drawn from one sample of a study of T cells in Graves' hyperthyroidism and ophthalmopathy. TCRdb ran MiXCR on the multiplex PCR reads and lists one entry per CDR3 protein. Altogether approximately 360,000 distinct CDR3 sequences are present, approximately 25% being singletons, with the ten largest covering 70% to 75%. Specimen: blood. These receptors came from a man between 45 and 60 years old with Graves' hyperthyroidism. The CDR3 runs from the conserved cysteine through the conserved F or W. D genes are given only for firm matches. Not every row has a clone size; where given, it reads once, few, many or a size class.

CDR3 protein: CASSTRTGGQAGGYEQYF
CDR3 DNA: TGTGCCAGCAGCACCCGTACAGGGGGCCAAGCGGGAGGCTACGAGCAGTACTTC
J gene: TRBJ2-7
D gene: NA
V gene: TRBV3-1
clone size: NA

CDR3 protein: CASSYEAGGSRGEQYF
CDR3 DNA: TGCGCCAGCAGCTATGAGGCGGGGGGGAGCAGGGGCGAGCAGTACTTC
J gene: TRBJ2-7
D gene: TRBD2
V gene: TRBV5-1
clone size: NA

CDR3 protein: CASTRAPWNIQYF
CDR3 DNA: TGTGCCAGCACCCGCGCACCGTGGAACATTCAGTACTTC
J gene: TRBJ2-4
D gene: NA
V gene: TRBV3-1
clone size: few

CDR3 protein: CASSQGTGPSQPQHF
CDR3 DNA: TGTGCCAGCAGTCAGGGGACAGGGCCAAGTCAGCCCCAGCATTTT
J gene: TRBJ1-5
D gene: TRBD1
V gene: TRBV12-3/TRBV12-4
clone size: NA

CDR3 protein: CASSPPSSGVSYNEQFF
CDR3 DNA: TGTGCCAGCAGCCCCCCTTCTAGCGGGGTATCCTACAATGAGCAGTTCTTC
J gene: TRBJ2-1
D gene: TRBD2
V gene: TRBV11-3
clone size: few

CDR3 protein: CASSPGLAPAYEQYF
CDR3 DNA: TGTGCCAGCAGCCCAGGACTAGCGCCAGCCTACGAGCAGTACTTC
J gene: TRBJ2-7
D gene: TRBD2
V gene: TRBV3-1
clone size: many

CDR3 protein: CASSVGLTSQETQYF
CDR3 DNA: TGTGCCAGCAGCGTAGGATTAACATCACAAGAGACCCAGTACTTC
J gene: TRBJ2-5
D gene: NA
V gene: TRBV9
clone size: NA

CDR3 protein: CASGTVDEQFF
CDR3 DNA: TGTGCCAGTGGGACGGTTGATGAGCAGTTCTTC
J gene: TRBJ2-1
D gene: NA
V gene: TRBV2
clone size: many

CDR3 protein: CATSDAPGLAANNNEQFF
CDR3 DNA: TGTGCCACCAGTGATGCTCCGGGACTAGCGGCAAACAACAATGAGCAGTTCTTC
J gene: TRBJ2-1
D gene: TRBD2
V gene: TRBV24-1
clone size: few

CDR3 protein: CASSTSGSWYNEQFF
CDR3 DNA: TGTGCCAGCAGTACTAGCGGGTCCTGGTACAATGAGCAGTTCTTC
J gene: TRBJ2-1
D gene: TRBD2
V gene: TRBV7-2
clone size: many

CDR3 protein: CASSAKRPSSYNEQFF
CDR3 DNA: TGTGCCAGCAGCGCAAAGCGGCCTAGCTCCTACAATGAGCAGTTCTTC
J gene: TRBJ2-1
D gene: NA
V gene: TRBV6-1
clone size: few

CDR3 protein: CASSPGRAAYSYNSPLHF
CDR3 DNA: TGTGCCAGCAGCCCCGGAAGGGCAGCTTACTCCTATAATTCACCCCTCCACTTT
J gene: TRBJ1-6
D gene: NA
V gene: TRBV3-1
clone size: few

CDR3 protein: CASSLGTGNTGELFF
CDR3 DNA: TGTGCCAGCAGCTTGGGGACAGGGAACACCGGGGAGCTGTTTTTT
J gene: TRBJ2-2
D gene: TRBD1
V gene: TRBV5-6
clone size: NA

CDR3 protein: CASSLGGGFTDTQYF
CDR3 DNA: TGTGCCAGCAGTTTAGGCGGAGGATTCACAGATACGCAGTATTTT
J gene: TRBJ2-3
D gene: NA
V gene: TRBV28
clone size: NA